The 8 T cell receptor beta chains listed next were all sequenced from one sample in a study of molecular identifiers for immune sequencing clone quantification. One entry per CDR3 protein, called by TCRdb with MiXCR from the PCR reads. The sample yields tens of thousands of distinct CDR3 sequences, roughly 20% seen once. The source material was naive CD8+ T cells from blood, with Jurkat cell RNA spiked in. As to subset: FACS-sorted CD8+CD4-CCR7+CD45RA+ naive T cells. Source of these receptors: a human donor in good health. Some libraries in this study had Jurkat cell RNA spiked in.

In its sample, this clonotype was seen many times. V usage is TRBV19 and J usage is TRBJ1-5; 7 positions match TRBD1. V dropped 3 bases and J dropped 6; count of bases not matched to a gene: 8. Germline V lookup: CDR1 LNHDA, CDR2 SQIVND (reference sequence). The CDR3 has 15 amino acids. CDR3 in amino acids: CASSIHRGWSQPQHF. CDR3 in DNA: TGTGCCAGTAGTATCCACAGGGGCTGGAGTCAGCCCCAGCATTTT.

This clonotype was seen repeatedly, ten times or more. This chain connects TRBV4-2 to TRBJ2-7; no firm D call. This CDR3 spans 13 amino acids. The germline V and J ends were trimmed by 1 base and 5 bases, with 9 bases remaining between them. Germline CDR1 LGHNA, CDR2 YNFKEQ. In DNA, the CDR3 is TGTGCCAGCAGCCAAGTCGGCCGCGACGAGCAGTACTTC. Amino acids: CASSQVGRDEQYF.

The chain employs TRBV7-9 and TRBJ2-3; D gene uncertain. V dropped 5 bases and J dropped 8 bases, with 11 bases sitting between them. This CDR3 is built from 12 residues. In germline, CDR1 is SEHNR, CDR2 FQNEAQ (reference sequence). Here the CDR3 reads CASSPDLSTQYF. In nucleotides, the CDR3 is TGTGCCAGCAGCCCGGACCTTTCTACGCAGTATTTT. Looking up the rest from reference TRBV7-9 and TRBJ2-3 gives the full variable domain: DTGVSQNPRHKITKRGQNVTFRCDPISEHNRLYWYRQTLGQGPEFLTYFQNEAQLEKSRLLSDRFSAERPKGSFSTLEIQRTEQGDSAMYLCASSPDLSTQYFGPGTRLTVL.

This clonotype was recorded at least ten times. This CDR3 is CASSAGTETYEQYF. The DNA for the CDR3 is TGTGCCAGCAGCGCAGGGACAGAGACCTACGAGCAGTACTTC. The V gene is TRBV9, the J gene TRBJ2-7; 7 nucleotides align to TRBD1. V shed 3 bases, J shed 2 bases, and the junction held 5 bases outside the gene matches. Germline loops: CDR1 SGDLS, CDR2 YYNGEE. The CDR3 spans 14 residues.

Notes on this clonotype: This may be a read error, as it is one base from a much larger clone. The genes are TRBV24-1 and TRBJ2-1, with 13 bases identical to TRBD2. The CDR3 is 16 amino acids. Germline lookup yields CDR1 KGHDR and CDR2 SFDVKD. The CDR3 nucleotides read TGTGCCACCAGTGAGGGACTAGCGGGACCTTGGGATGAGCAGTCCTTC. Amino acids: CATSEGLAGPWDEQSF.

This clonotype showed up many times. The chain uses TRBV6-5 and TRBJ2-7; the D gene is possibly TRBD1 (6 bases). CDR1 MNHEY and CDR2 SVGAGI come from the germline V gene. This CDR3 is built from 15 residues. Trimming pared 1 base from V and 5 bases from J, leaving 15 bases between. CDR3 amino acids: CASSYFGGPGNEQYF. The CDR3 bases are TGTGCCAGCAGTTACTTTGGGGGCCCTGGGAACGAGCAGTACTTC.

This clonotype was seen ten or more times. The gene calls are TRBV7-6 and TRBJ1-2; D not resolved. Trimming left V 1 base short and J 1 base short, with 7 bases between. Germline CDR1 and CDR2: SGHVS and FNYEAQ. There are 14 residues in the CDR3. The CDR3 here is CASSLEEFNYGYTF. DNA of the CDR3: TGTGCCAGCAGCTTAGAGGAGTTTAACTATGGCTACACCTTC.

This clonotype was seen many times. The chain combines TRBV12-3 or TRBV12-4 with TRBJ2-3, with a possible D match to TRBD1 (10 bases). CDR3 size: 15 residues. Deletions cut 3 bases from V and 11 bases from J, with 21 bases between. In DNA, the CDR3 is TGTGCCAGCAGTTTCGGGTCTAGCGGGACAGGGGTGCAGTATTTT. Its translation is CASSFGSSGTGVQYF.